The clone carrying this T cell receptor beta chain was counted at least ten times. The data were obtained in a study of T cells in Graves' hyperthyroidism and ophthalmopathy. RNA transcripts served as the template for amplifying TCR beta CDR3 regions. TCR CDR3 underwent first-round RT-PCR with the HTBI primer set. TCRdb used MiXCR to reprocess the multiplex PCR reads, holding one entry per CDR3 protein. The data contain under 300,000 distinct CDR3 sequences, roughly 13% of them singletons. The CDR3 has 13 residues. Trimming cost V 4 bases and J 6 bases, with 10 bases left between them. Germline loops: CDR1 ENHRY, CDR2 SYGVKD.

This clonotype was obtained from a woman aged 40 to 55 with Graves' hyperthyroidism. The chain has TRBV10-3 and TRBJ2-1; D possibly corresponds to TRBD1 (5 bases). The sequencing input was blood. The CDR3 coding sequence is TGTGCCATCAGTGTGACGACAGCCAATGAGCAGTTCTTC. The encoded protein is CAISVTTANEQFF.